These 8 T cell receptor beta chains were all obtained from the same sample, sequenced in a study of human T cells and chemical hapten exposure. Using its own MiXCR run on the RACE reads, TCRdb lists one record per CDR3 protein. The data hold about 87,000 distinct CDR3 sequences, with 9.6% observed a single time. Time point specified: pre-sensitization, week 0. The treatment here: therapeutic diphenylcyclopropenone sensitization with weekly scalp DPC. The sample consisted of whole blood, taken in connection with sensitization to the hapten diphenylcyclopropenone (DPC). The receptors shown here come from a middle-aged woman with alopecia areata. Some clones in this sample may be carry-over from other donors' samples.

This clonotype was seen more than once but under ten times. The chain links TRBV7-2 to TRBJ2-7, with TRBD1 matching 8 bases. Germline CDR1 reads SGHTA; CDR2 reads FQGNSA. The CDR3 covers 14 residues. Losses at the gene ends were 5 bases for V and 5 bases for J; bases not matched to a gene: 8. The CDR3 DNA sequence: TGTGCCAGCAGCCGGACAGGGAATCCCCACGAGCAGTACTTC. It codes for CASSRTGNPHEQYF.

There are a few counts of this clonotype. The V gene is TRBV7-9, the J gene TRBJ2-7; 8 bases fit TRBD1. Trimming at V came to 0 bases and at J to 4 bases, leaving 5 bases not matched to a gene. The CDR3 runs 15 residues. CDR1 and CDR2 (germline): SEHNR, FQNEAQ (reference sequence). For the CDR3, the DNA is TGTGCCAGCAGCTTAGCCGCGACAGGGGCGTACGAGCAGTACTTC. Protein: CASSLAATGAYEQYF. The whole variable domain, remainder taken from reference TRBV7-9 and TRBJ2-7, is DTGVSQNPRHKITKRGQNVTFRCDPISEHNRLYWYRQTLGQGPEFLTYFQNEAQLEKSRLLSDRFSAERPKGSFSTLEIQRTEQGDSAMYLCASSLAATGAYEQYFGPGTRLTVT.

This clonotype has ten or more counts. The chain carries TRBV6-5 and TRBJ2-7; TRBD1 matches at 9 bases. V gave up 2 bases and J gave up 6 bases; unmatched junction bases: 8. The CDR3 runs to 15 residues. Looked up from germline, CDR1 is MNHEY and CDR2 is SVGAGI. This CDR3 is CASSYRTGVPGEQYF. In DNA, the CDR3 is TGTGCCAGCAGTTACCGGACAGGGGTTCCGGGCGAGCAGTACTTC.

This clonotype was counted ten times or more. The rearrangement links TRBV4-1 to TRBJ2-5; D possibly corresponds to TRBD2 (6 bases). V gave up 4 bases and J gave up 4 bases, with 13 bases separating them. Germline loops: CDR1 MGHRA, CDR2 YSYEKL. CDR3 length: 14 amino acids. This CDR3 reads CASSLAAGRETQYF. In DNA form, the CDR3 reads TGCGCCAGCAGCCTAGCGGCTGGGAGAGAGACCCAGTACTTC.

Of note for this clonotype: It may be a read error: a sequence one base away is much more abundant. J is TRBJ2-3 and V is TRBV7-9; 7 bases line up with TRBD2. The CDR3 length is 15 residues. Germline CDR1 reads SEHNR; CDR2 reads FQNEAQ (reference sequence). The chain's CDR3 is CASSLLRGSTDMQYF. In nucleotides, the CDR3 is TGTGCCAGCAGCTTATTGCGGGGGAGCACAGATATGCAGTATTTT.

This clonotype was counted ten times or more. In DNA form, the CDR3 reads TGTGCCTGGAGTGTAAGGAGTGGGGGCGGTCAGCCCCAGCATTTT. It yields the protein CAWSVRSGGGQPQHF. V gene TRBV30 combines with J gene TRBJ1-5; possible D gene TRBD1, 6 bases. V lost 0 bases to trimming and J lost 6 bases, with 15 bases between them. The CDR3 consists of 15 residues. Per germline, CDR1 GTSNPN and CDR2 SVGIG (reference sequence).

This sequence joins TRBV12-3 or TRBV12-4 and TRBJ1-1; 8 bases line up with TRBD1. The CDR3 spans 19 residues. Germline trimming cut 9 bases from V and 4 bases from J; bases unmatched to any gene: 25. CDR3 nucleotides: TGTGCCAGGGGAATACCCAGACCCCCCCCCGGGACAGGTGGCACTGAAGCTTTCTTT. It yields the protein CARGIPRPPPGTGGTEAFF.

V is TRBV18 and J is TRBJ2-5, with a tentative D call TRBD1 (6 bases). Germline CDR1 KGHSH, CDR2 LQKENI. Trimming took 4 bases from V and 2 from J, leaving 8 bases between them. This CDR3 is built from 13 residues. The CDR3: CASSQGEQETQYF. The CDR3 DNA reads TGTGCCAGCTCACAGGGGGAACAAGAGACCCAGTACTTC. The variable domain in full, completed from reference TRBV18 and TRBJ2-5, reads NAGVMQNPRHLVRRRGQEARLRCSPMKGHSHVYWYRQLPEEGLKFMVYLQKENIIDESGMPKERFSAEFPKEGPSILRIQQVVRGDSAAYFCASSQGEQETQYFGPGTRLLVL.